This is a list of T cell receptor beta chains from one sample in a study of blood T cell repertoires in COVID-19. Some clones are missing from TCRdb's copy, which holds only in-frame ones; the method was immunoSEQ multiplex PCR. The sample lists over 150,000 clones, 75% to 90% occurring once. Sequencing was done on a sample of peripheral blood. The receptors were sampled from a man aged 25-45 years with acute or convalescent COVID-19. Each CDR3 is given with its conserved first and last residue. D genes are given only for firm matches. Clone size is given for some rows only: seen once, a few or many times, or a class if the clone is expanded.

size: .; J: TRBJ2-5; D: .; V: TRBV19; DNA: TGTGCCAGTACCGCAAGCTGGGCCCAAGAGACCCAGTACTTC; CDR3: CASTASWAQETQYF
size: .; J: TRBJ2-7; D: TRBD1; V: TRBV28; DNA: TGTGCCAGCAGTTTATCGGTTTGGGGACAGGGGACCTACGAGCAGTACTTC; CDR3: CASSLSVWGQGTYEQYF
size: .; J: TRBJ2-1; D: .; V: TRBV6-5; DNA: TGTGCCAGTTATCGGGGTGGGAGCTCCTACAATGAGCAGTTCTTC; CDR3: CASYRGGSSYNEQFF
size: .; J: TRBJ2-3; D: .; V: TRBV5-1; DNA: TGCGCCAGCAGCTTCGGTCCACAGGATACGCAGTATTTT; CDR3: CASSFGPQDTQYF
size: .; J: TRBJ1-1; D: TRBD1; V: TRBV27; DNA: TGTGCCAGCGGGACAGGGGGTGGTGGCACTGAAGCTTTCTTT; CDR3: CASGTGGGGTEAFF
size: few; J: TRBJ1-4; D: TRBD1; V: TRBV9; DNA: TGTGCCAGCAACCGGGACAGGGGCGAAAAACTGTTTTTT; CDR3: CASNRDRGEKLFF
size: .; J: TRBJ2-7; D: TRBD2; V: TRBV6-5; DNA: TGTGCCAGCAGGGCGAGCGGGAGTCTCTACGAGCAGTACTTC; CDR3: CASRASGSLYEQYF
size: .; J: TRBJ1-4; D: TRBD1; V: TRBV7-6; DNA: TGTGCCAGCAGCACAGGACAGGCAACTAATGAAAAACTGTTTTTT; CDR3: CASSTGQATNEKLFF
size: .; J: TRBJ2-7; D: .; V: TRBV5-1; DNA: TGCGCCAGCAGCTTTTGGCACCCAAAATCCGACGAGCAGTACTTC; CDR3: CASSFWHPKSDEQYF
size: once; J: TRBJ1-5; D: TRBD1; V: TRBV7-2; DNA: TGTGCCAGCAGCCTTACAGGGGGCCGCAATCAGCCCCAGCATTTT; CDR3: CASSLTGGRNQPQHF
size: .; J: TRBJ2-1; D: TRBD1; V: TRBV6-6; DNA: TGTGCCAGCAGACACACAGGGGGCCTCGACAATGAGCAGTTCTTC; CDR3: CASRHTGGLDNEQFF
size: once; J: TRBJ1-3; D: .; V: TRBV28; DNA: TGTGCCAGCACCGATTCCGGGGGGTGGGACACCATATATTTT; CDR3: CASTDSGGWDTIYF
size: .; J: TRBJ1-1; D: TRBD1; V: TRBV29-1; DNA: TGCAGCGTTGAAAGGCAGGGGGCGACTGAAGCTTTCTTT; CDR3: CSVERQGATEAFF
size: .; J: TRBJ1-3; D: .; V: TRBV28; DNA: TGTGCCAGCAGTTTAGTCCCTTGGGACACGGCTTCCGGAAACACCATATATTTT; CDR3: CASSLVPWDTASGNTIYF
size: .; J: TRBJ1-1; D: .; V: TRBV10-3; DNA: TGTGCCATCAGTCAAAGTCAGAAGAACACTGAAGCTTTCTTT; CDR3: CAISQSQKNTEAFF
size: .; J: TRBJ2-3; D: .; V: TRBV5-1; DNA: TGCGCCAGCAGCTTTAACCTAAACACTAGAATGGATACGCAGTATTTT; CDR3: CASSFNLNTRMDTQYF
size: .; J: TRBJ2-1; D: TRBD1; V: TRBV9; DNA: TGTGCCAGCAGCCTGACCGGGACAGGGGGAAATGAGCAGTTCTTC; CDR3: CASSLTGTGGNEQFF
size: .; J: TRBJ1-3; D: .; V: TRBV28; DNA: TGTGCCAGCAGTTTCCAGGGAAGGAGAAACACCATATATTTT; CDR3: CASSFQGRRNTIYF
size: .; J: TRBJ1-3; D: .; V: TRBV19; DNA: TGTGCCAGTAGTCGGTGGGCGCGAGGAAACACCATATATTTT; CDR3: CASSRWARGNTIYF
size: .; J: TRBJ1-1; D: .; V: TRBV5-1; DNA: TGCGCCAGCAGCATATCCTCGAACACTGAAGCTTTCTTT; CDR3: CASSISSNTEAFF
size: .; J: TRBJ2-5; D: .; V: TRBV19; DNA: TGTGCCAGTAGGGACCAAGGGGTTGGGGAGACCCAGTACTTC; CDR3: CASRDQGVGETQYF
size: .; J: TRBJ2-1; D: .; V: TRBV28; DNA: TGTGCCAGCAGCCAGCCTAGTAGGCATGAGCAGTTCTTC; CDR3: CASSQPSRHEQFF
size: once; J: TRBJ1-1; D: .; V: TRBV6-5; DNA: TGTGCCAGCAGTTACTTAGGGGTAGCTTTCTTT; CDR3: CASSYLGVAFF
size: few; J: TRBJ1-1; D: TRBD1; V: TRBV29-1; DNA: TGCAGCGTTGTGATGGGACAGGGTGAAGCTTTCTTT; CDR3: CSVVMGQGEAFF
size: .; J: TRBJ2-5; D: .; V: TRBV30; DNA: TGTGCCTGGGCGGGACAGATAATCCAAGAGACCCAGTACTTC; CDR3: CAWAGQIIQETQYF
size: few; J: TRBJ2-1; D: .; V: TRBV27; DNA: TGTGCCAGCAGTTCCAAGCGGGCTCGATCTGAGCAGTTCTTC; CDR3: CASSSKRARSEQFF
size: .; J: TRBJ1-6; D: .; V: TRBV6-5; DNA: TGTGCCAGCAACTACATGGGAGGCCCTAACCCACCCCTCCACTTT; CDR3: CASNYMGGPNPPLHF
size: .; J: TRBJ2-7; D: .; V: TRBV19; DNA: TGTGCCAGTACCCAGGGGGGCCCCTACGAGCAGTACTTC; CDR3: CASTQGGPYEQYF
size: once; J: TRBJ2-5; D: .; V: TRBV29-1; DNA: TGCAGCGTCCGTAGGCGGCTAGCTGAAGAGACCCAGTACTTC; CDR3: CSVRRRLAEETQYF
size: .; J: TRBJ1-5; D: .; V: TRBV5-1; DNA: TGCGCCAGCAGCTTCCACCCAGAGGATCAGCCCCAGCATTTT; CDR3: CASSFHPEDQPQHF
size: once; J: TRBJ1-3; D: .; V: TRBV5-1; DNA: TGCGCCAGCAGCTCCCTCCTTGGGGGGGCAAGAAACACCATATATTTT; CDR3: CASSSLLGGARNTIYF
size: .; J: TRBJ2-3; D: .; V: TRBV5-4; DNA: TGTGCCAGCAGCTCGGAGTGGGCAGATACGCAGTATTTT; CDR3: CASSSEWADTQYF
size: .; J: TRBJ1-6; D: TRBD1; V: TRBV2; DNA: TGTGCCAGCAGAGAAAGGACAGGGTTTAATTCACCCCTCCACTTT; CDR3: CASRERTGFNSPLHF
size: .; J: TRBJ2-7; D: TRBD1; V: TRBV24-1; DNA: TGTGCCTCCAGCCGGGACAGGAAAGACTACGAGCAGTACTTC; CDR3: CASSRDRKDYEQYF
size: .; J: TRBJ1-1; D: .; V: TRBV11-2; DNA: TGTGCCAGCAGCTCATACAGTGCGAACACTGAAGCTTTCTTT; CDR3: CASSSYSANTEAFF
size: .; J: TRBJ1-1; D: .; V: TRBV12-3/TRBV12-4; DNA: TGTGCCAGCAGTTGGGGCAGGAACACTGAAGCTTTCTTT; CDR3: CASSWGRNTEAFF
size: .; J: TRBJ2-2; D: .; V: TRBV3-1/TRBV3-2; DNA: TGTGCCAGCAGCCAAGTACGAGGAGCCGGGGAGCTGTTTTTT; CDR3: CASSQVRGAGELFF
size: .; J: TRBJ1-3; D: .; V: TRBV27; DNA: TGTGCCAGCAGTTTTGGCGACAGGAGCTCTGGAAACACCATATATTTT; CDR3: CASSFGDRSSGNTIYF
size: .; J: TRBJ2-5; D: .; V: TRBV7-6; DNA: TGTGCCAGCAGCTTAGCCGGGGGACGGGGCGCACAAGAGACCCAGTACTTC; CDR3: CASSLAGGRGAQETQYF
size: .; J: TRBJ1-5; D: TRBD1; V: TRBV19; DNA: TGTGCCATTTCCGGGACAGGGAATCAGCCCCAGCATTTT; CDR3: CAISGTGNQPQHF
size: .; J: TRBJ2-7; D: .; V: TRBV30; DNA: TGTGCTCGATCATCCGTCGGGGTCCTTGATGAGCAGTACTTC; CDR3: CARSSVGVLDEQYF
size: .; J: TRBJ1-1; D: .; V: TRBV12-3/TRBV12-4; DNA: TGTGCCAGCTCCAGGCATATGAACACTGAAGCTTTCTTT; CDR3: CASSRHMNTEAFF
size: .; J: TRBJ2-3; D: .; V: TRBV6-5; DNA: TGTGCCAGCAGGGCAACAGATACGCAGTATTTT; CDR3: CASRATDTQYF
size: .; J: TRBJ2-3; D: TRBD2; V: TRBV7-8; DNA: TGTGCCAGCAGCTTGGTAGCGGGAGATTTGGATACGCAGTATTTT; CDR3: CASSLVAGDLDTQYF